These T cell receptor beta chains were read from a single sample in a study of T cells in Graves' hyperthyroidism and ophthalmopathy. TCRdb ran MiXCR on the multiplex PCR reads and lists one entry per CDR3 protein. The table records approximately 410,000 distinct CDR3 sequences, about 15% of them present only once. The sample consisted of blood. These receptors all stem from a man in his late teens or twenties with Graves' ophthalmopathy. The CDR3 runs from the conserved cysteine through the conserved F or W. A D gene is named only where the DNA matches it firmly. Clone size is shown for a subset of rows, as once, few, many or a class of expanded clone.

CDR3 protein: CASTNGLAGGLGGETQYF
CDR3 DNA: TGTGCCAGCACGAACGGGCTAGCGGGGGGCTTAGGAGGAGAGACCCAGTACTTC
V gene: TRBV3-1
D gene: TRBD2
J gene: TRBJ2-5
clone size: NA

CDR3 protein: CASNRRQGSNEKLFF
CDR3 DNA: TGTGCCAGCAACAGACGACAGGGATCTAATGAAAAACTGTTTTTT
V gene: TRBV6-1
D gene: TRBD1
J gene: TRBJ1-4
clone size: NA

CDR3 protein: CSVDSGNTGELFF
CDR3 DNA: TGCAGCGTTGATTCAGGGAACACCGGGGAGCTGTTTTTT
V gene: TRBV29-1
D gene: NA
J gene: TRBJ2-2
clone size: many

CDR3 protein: CASSLWLAGEADTQYF
CDR3 DNA: TGTGCCAGCAGTTTATGGCTAGCGGGAGAGGCAGATACGCAGTATTTT
V gene: TRBV28
D gene: TRBD2
J gene: TRBJ2-3
clone size: many

CDR3 protein: CASRISGGTTGELFF
CDR3 DNA: TGTGCCAGCAGAATTAGCGGGGGTACCACCGGGGAGCTGTTTTTT
V gene: TRBV12-3/TRBV12-4
D gene: TRBD2
J gene: TRBJ2-2
clone size: many

CDR3 protein: CASSLEQGVATEAFF
CDR3 DNA: TGTGCCAGCAGTTTAGAGCAGGGGGTCGCCACTGAAGCTTTCTTT
V gene: TRBV28
D gene: TRBD1
J gene: TRBJ1-1
clone size: many

CDR3 protein: CASSPQDFATNEKLFF
CDR3 DNA: TGTGCCAGCTCACCACAGGACTTTGCAACTAATGAAAAACTGTTTTTT
V gene: TRBV18
D gene: NA
J gene: TRBJ1-4
clone size: NA

CDR3 protein: CASSSTEHYYTF
CDR3 DNA: TGTGCCAGCAGCTCGACAGAGCACTACTACACCTTC
V gene: TRBV7-9
D gene: NA
J gene: TRBJ1-2
clone size: many

CDR3 protein: CASRSSGRGETQYF
CDR3 DNA: TGTGCCAGCAGATCTAGCGGGAGGGGAGAGACCCAGTACTTC
V gene: TRBV7-9
D gene: TRBD2
J gene: TRBJ2-5
clone size: many

CDR3 protein: CASSLDIKLSSYNEQYF
CDR3 DNA: TGTGCCAGCAGCCTCGACATCAAACTGAGCTCCTACAATGAGCAGTACTTC
V gene: TRBV5-6
D gene: NA
J gene: TRBJ2-7
clone size: NA

CDR3 protein: CASSDIQSMNTEAFF
CDR3 DNA: TGTGCCAGCAGTGACATTCAGAGTATGAACACTGAAGCTTTCTTT
V gene: TRBV25-1
D gene: NA
J gene: TRBJ1-1
clone size: many

CDR3 protein: CASSYATGALNQPQHF
CDR3 DNA: TGTGCCAGCAGTTATGCGACAGGGGCCCTCAATCAGCCCCAGCATTTT
V gene: TRBV6-1
D gene: TRBD1
J gene: TRBJ1-5
clone size: many

CDR3 protein: CATSRGRLDPDTQYF
CDR3 DNA: TGTGCCACCAGCAGAGGGAGGCTGGACCCAGATACGCAGTATTTT
V gene: TRBV15
D gene: NA
J gene: TRBJ2-3
clone size: many

CDR3 protein: CASTQLAGAGNETQYF
CDR3 DNA: TGTGCCAGCACTCAACTAGCGGGGGCGGGTAACGAGACCCAGTACTTC
V gene: TRBV12-3/TRBV12-4
D gene: TRBD2
J gene: TRBJ2-5
clone size: many

CDR3 protein: CSARALTVNTEAFF
CDR3 DNA: TGCAGTGCTAGAGCGTTAACAGTGAACACTGAAGCTTTCTTT
V gene: TRBV20-1
D gene: NA
J gene: TRBJ1-1
clone size: many

CDR3 protein: CASSAWTGHTEAFF
CDR3 DNA: TGTGCCAGCAGTGCCTGGACAGGGCATACTGAAGCTTTCTTT
V gene: TRBV6-1
D gene: TRBD1
J gene: TRBJ1-1
clone size: many

CDR3 protein: CSAKLEDEQFF
CDR3 DNA: TGCAGTGCCAAACTAGAGGATGAGCAGTTCTTC
V gene: TRBV20-1
D gene: NA
J gene: TRBJ2-1
clone size: many

CDR3 protein: CASSFYRYYNEQFF
CDR3 DNA: TGTGCCAGCAGTTTTTACAGGTATTACAATGAGCAGTTCTTC
V gene: TRBV28
D gene: NA
J gene: TRBJ2-1
clone size: many